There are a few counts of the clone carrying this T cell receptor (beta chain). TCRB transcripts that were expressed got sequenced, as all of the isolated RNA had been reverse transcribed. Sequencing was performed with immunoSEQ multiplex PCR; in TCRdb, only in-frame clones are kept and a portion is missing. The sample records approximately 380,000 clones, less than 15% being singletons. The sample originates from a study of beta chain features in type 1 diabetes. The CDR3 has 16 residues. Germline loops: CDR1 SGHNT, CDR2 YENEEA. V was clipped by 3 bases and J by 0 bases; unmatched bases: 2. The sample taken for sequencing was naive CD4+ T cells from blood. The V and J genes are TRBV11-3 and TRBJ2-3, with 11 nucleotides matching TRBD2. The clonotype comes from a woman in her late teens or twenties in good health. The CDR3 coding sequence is TGTGCCAGCAGCTTCCGACTAGCGGGAAGCACAGATACGCAGTATTTT. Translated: CASSFRLAGSTDTQYF.